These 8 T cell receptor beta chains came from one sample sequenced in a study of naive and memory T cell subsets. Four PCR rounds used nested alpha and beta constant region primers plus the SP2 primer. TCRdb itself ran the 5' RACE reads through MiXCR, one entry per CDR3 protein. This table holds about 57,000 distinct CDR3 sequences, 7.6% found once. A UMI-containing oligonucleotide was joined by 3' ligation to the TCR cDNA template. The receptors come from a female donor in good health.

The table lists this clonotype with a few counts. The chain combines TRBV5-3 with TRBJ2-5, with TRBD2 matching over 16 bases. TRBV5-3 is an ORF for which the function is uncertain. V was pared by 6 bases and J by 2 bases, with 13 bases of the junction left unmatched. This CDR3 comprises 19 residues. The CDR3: CARTKIPGTSGGDQETQYF. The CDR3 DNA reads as TGTGCCAGAACCAAGATTCCCGGGACTAGCGGGGGGGATCAAGAGACCCAGTACTTC.

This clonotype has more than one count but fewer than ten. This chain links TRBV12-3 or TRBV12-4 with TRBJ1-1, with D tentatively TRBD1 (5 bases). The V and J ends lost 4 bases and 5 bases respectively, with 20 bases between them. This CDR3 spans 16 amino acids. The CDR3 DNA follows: TGTGCCAGCAGTTACACAAAAGGGAGGGGTGGAACTGAAGCTTTCTTT. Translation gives CASSYTKGRGGTEAFF.

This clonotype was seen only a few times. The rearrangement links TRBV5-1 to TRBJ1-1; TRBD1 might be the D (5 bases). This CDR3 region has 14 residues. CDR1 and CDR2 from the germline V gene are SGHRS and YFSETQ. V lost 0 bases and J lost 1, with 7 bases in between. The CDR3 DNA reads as TGCGCCAGCAGCTTGGTTAGGGGGAACACTGAAGCTTTCTTT. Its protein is CASSLVRGNTEAFF.

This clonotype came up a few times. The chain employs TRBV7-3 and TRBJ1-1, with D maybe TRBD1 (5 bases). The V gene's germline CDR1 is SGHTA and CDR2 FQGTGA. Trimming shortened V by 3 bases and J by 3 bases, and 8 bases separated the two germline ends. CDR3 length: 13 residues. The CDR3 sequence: CASSLTDDTEAFF. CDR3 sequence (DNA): TGTGCCAGCAGCTTGACAGACGACACTGAAGCTTTCTTT.

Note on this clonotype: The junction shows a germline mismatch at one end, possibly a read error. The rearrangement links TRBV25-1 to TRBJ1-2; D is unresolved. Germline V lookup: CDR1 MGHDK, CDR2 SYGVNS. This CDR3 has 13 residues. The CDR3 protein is CASSEGGRDGDTF. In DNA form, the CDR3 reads TGTGCCAGCAGTGAGGGAGGTAGAGATGGCGACACCTTC.

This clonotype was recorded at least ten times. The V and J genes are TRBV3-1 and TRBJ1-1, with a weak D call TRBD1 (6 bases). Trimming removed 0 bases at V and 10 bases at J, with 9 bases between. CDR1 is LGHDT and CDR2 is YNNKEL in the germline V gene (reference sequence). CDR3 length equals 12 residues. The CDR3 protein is CASSQDKGGAFF. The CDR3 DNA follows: TGTGCCAGCAGCCAAGACAAGGGGGGAGCTTTCTTT.

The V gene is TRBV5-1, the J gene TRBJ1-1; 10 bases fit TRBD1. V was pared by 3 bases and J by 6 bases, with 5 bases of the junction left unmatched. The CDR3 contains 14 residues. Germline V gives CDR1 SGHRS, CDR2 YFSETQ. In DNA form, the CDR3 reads TGCGCCAGCAGCTGGACGGGACAGGGGTCTGAAGCTTTCTTT. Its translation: CASSWTGQGSEAFF.

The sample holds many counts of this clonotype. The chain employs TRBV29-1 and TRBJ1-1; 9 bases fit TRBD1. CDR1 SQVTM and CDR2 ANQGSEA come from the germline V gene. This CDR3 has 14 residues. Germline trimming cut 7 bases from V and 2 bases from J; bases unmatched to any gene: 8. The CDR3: CSGTHRGRNTEAFF. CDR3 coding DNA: TGCAGCGGAACTCACAGGGGGCGAAACACTGAAGCTTTCTTT.